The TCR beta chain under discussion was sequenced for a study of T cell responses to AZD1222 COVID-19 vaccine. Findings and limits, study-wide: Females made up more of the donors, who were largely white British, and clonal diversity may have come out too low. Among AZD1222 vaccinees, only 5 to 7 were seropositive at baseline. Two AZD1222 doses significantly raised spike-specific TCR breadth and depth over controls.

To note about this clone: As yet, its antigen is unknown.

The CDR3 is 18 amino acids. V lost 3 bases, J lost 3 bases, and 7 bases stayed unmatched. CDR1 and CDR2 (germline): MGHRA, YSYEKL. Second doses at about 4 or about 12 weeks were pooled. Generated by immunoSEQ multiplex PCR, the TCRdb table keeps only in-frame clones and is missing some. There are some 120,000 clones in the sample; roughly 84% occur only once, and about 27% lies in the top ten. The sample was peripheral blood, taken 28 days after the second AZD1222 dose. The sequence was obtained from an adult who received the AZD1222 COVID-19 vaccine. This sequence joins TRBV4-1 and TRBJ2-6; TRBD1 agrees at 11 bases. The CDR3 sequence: CASSQPGQGVNGANVLTF. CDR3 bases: TGCGCCAGCAGCCAGCCGGGACAGGGGGTAAATGGGGCCAACGTCCTGACTTTC.